The source of this T cell receptor beta chain is a study of blood T cells in healthy people across ages. Notes on the study in general: Age advanced and TCR beta diversity per million T cells fell, roughly linearly.

A second about 6 to 11 cycle PCR used barcoded and J-beta primers. Each TCR beta cDNA got a 12-nucleotide random molecular identifier. TCRdb called the 5' RACE reads again in MiXCR, with one record for every CDR3 protein. The sample contains 1.5 million to 2 million distinct CDR3 sequences, 30% to 40% of which appear only once. In its sample, this clonotype was seen a few times. The target antigen is unknown. Germline V gives CDR1 ENHRY, CDR2 SYGVKD. The CDR3 length is 18 residues. Germline trimming cut 5 bases from V and 2 bases from J; bases unmatched to any gene: 14. Sequencing was performed on blood. This TCR was recovered from a human donor in good health. The gene calls are TRBV10-3 and TRBJ1-2; 10 bases align to TRBD1. The CDR3 region has the DNA TGTGCCATCAGTACAAGCCCCGGGACAGGGGTAGGCAACTATGGCTACACCTTC. Its translation: CAISTSPGTGVGNYGYTF.